This T cell receptor beta chain was found in a study of regulatory T cells in long-lasting Graves disease. General study findings and limits: Lower TCR diversity was seen in persistent Graves' patients than in newly diagnosed ones.

Both iRepertoire HTBI primers and Arm-PCR of CDR3 regions were used to build the TCR beta libraries. Via MiXCR, TCRdb re-called the multiplex PCR reads, giving one row per CDR3 protein. Here the sample spans about 620,000 distinct CDR3 sequences, 16% being singletons. Ten or more counts support this clonotype. Its antigen is as yet unknown. Time point specified: newly diagnosed GD, antithyroid drugs for less than 3 months. The TCR library was prepared using RNA isolated from PBMCs. CDR1 is DFQATT and CDR2 is SNEGSKA in the germline V gene (reference sequence). This CDR3 is built from 15 residues. Trimming cost V 5 bases and J 5 bases, with 21 bases left between them. These same data were also listed under a study on T cells in Graves' hyperthyroidism and ophthalmopathy. That investigation notes: The study used the HTBI primer set for a first-round RT-PCR of the TCR CDR3. In the analysis, a 13 V-J model separated ophthalmopathy from stable hyperthyroidism.

The genes are TRBV20-1 and TRBJ2-5; tentative D call: TRBD1 (6 bases). The specimen comprised peripheral blood mononuclear cells (PBMCs), sampled at new diagnosis, from a patient treated with antithyroid drugs. The origin of this receptor is a woman between 25 and 40 years old with Graves disease. The CDR3 sequence is CSADRRGGRGETQYF. In DNA, the CDR3 is TGCAGTGCTGACCGAAGAGGGGGAAGAGGGGAGACCCAGTACTTC.